Described below is a single T cell receptor (beta chain) sequence and its context. In its sample, this clone was seen a few times. Its antigen has not been determined. No base quality values were provided; no much bigger clone lies one nucleotide off. The data stem from a study of radiotherapy plus CTLA-4 blockade in lung cancer (dated by TCRdb to 2017 to 2018). About the full investigation: Among the enrolled patients, approximately 18% had an objective response, and less than 40% reached disease control. Results and caveats for the whole study, not just this receptor: Increased serum interferon-beta after radiation, together with early dynamic changes in blood T cell clones, were reported to be the strongest predictors of response. After treatment with radiotherapy and ipilimumab, TCR clones that originated in tumors expanded in peripheral blood.

Receptors were amplified or captured by the immunoSEQ multiplex PCR assay. This immuneACCESS table, as held by TCRdb, lists in-frame sequences with V and J called but not all clones. Of the missing ones, under half trace to an unresolved V gene in checked studies; the others have no known cause. This sample holds some 120,000 clones; 81% were observed only once. The top ten clones comprise approximately 3.5% of the sample. The CDR3 numbers 14 residues from cysteine through phenylalanine. Here the CDR3 DNA is all that survives: 42 bases in frame from base 1. The CDR1 and CDR2 encoded by the germline V gene are MNHEY and SVGAGI. The V end loses 0 bases and the J end loses 6 bases, and a stretch of 11 bases separates them. Focal radiation therapy combined with CTLA-4 blockade (ipilimumab) was tested in patients with chemo-refractory metastatic non-small-cell lung cancer.

Recombination joined TRBV6-5 with TRBJ1-2; D gene: possibly TRBD1, on 5 matching bases. The material sequenced was peripheral blood, taken from a patient treated with radiotherapy plus ipilimumab. The receptor was isolated from a human donor with non-small cell lung cancer that progressed on radiotherapy plus ipilimumab. Some clones in this sample may be carry-over from other donors' samples. The DNA sequence is given as TGTGCCAGCAGTTACTCCCAGGGTCAGAATGGCTACACCTTC. Translation gives CASSYSQGQNGYTF.